This T cell receptor (beta chain) is drawn from a study of blood T cell repertoires in COVID-19. V was cut by 5 bases and J by 5 bases, with 16 bases left in between. The V gene's germline CDR1 is SGHTA and CDR2 FQGNSA. The CDR3 is 15 residues long. Profiled with immunoSEQ multiplex PCR; TCRdb holds only in-frame clones, not every one. The sample has about 120,000 clones; almost 90% are singletons. The source of this sequence is a woman between 55 and 75 years old with COVID-19, enrolled during active disease. This rearrangement joins TRBV7-2 to TRBJ1-5, with D possibly TRBD1 on 6 matching bases. The sample consisted of peripheral blood. The CDR3 sequence: CASSPRGGRDQPQHF. The CDR3 DNA follows: TGTGCCAGCAGCCCAAGGGGGGGGCGCGATCAGCCCCAGCATTTT.